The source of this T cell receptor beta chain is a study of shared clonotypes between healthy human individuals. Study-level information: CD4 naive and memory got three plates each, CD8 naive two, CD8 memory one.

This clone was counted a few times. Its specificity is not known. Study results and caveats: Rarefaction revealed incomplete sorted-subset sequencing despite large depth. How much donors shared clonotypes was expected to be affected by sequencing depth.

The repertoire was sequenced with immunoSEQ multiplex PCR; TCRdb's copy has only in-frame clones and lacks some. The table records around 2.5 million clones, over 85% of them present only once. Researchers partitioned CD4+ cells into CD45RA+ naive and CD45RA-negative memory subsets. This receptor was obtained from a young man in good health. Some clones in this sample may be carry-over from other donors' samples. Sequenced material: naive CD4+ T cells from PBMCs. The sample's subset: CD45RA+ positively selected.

The DNA of the CDR3 is TGCGCCAGCAGCCAAAGGGGACGTGGCTCAGGGGAAAAACTGTTTTTT. This codes for CASSQRGRGSGEKLFF. The chain links TRBV4-1 to TRBJ1-4; possibly TRBD1 for D (5 bases). Germline-derived CDR1 and CDR2 are MGHRA and YSYEKL. The V and J ends lost 2 bases and 8 bases respectively, with 18 bases between them. CDR3 length equals 16 residues.